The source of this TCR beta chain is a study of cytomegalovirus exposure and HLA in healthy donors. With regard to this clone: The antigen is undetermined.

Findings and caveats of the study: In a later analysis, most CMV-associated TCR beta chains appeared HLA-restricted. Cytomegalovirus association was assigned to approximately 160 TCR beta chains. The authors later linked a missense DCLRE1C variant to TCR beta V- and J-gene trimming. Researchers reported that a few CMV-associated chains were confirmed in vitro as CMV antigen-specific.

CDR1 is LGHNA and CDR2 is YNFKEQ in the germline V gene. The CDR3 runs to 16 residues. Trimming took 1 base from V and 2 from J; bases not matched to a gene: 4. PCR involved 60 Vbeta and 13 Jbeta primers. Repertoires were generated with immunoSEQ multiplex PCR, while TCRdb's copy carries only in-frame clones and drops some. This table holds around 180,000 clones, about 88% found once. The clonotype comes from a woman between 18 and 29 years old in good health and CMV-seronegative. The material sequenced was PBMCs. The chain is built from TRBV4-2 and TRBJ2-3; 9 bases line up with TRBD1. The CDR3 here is CASSQVQGAFTDTQYF. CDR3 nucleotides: TGTGCCAGCAGCCAAGTACAGGGGGCATTCACAGATACGCAGTATTTT.